Below, one T cell receptor (beta chain) is given with its context. What this receptor recognizes is not known. The input lacks base qualities; no much larger clone sits a single base away. V is reduced by 8 bases and J by 4 bases, leaving a spacing of 17 bases between them. As encoded in the germline V gene, CDR1 is KGHSH while CDR2 is LQKENI. Reading from cysteine to phenylalanine, the CDR3 counts 15 amino acids. Solely the CDR3 DNA is kept, with 45 bases framed from the first base. The CDR3 regions of human TCRbeta chains were analyzed by immunosequencing. The published analysis was carried out like this. TCRs in the repertoires were matched against a reference library of SARS-CoV-2-specific TCRs that had been generated with the MIRA antigen-specificity platform. Breadth was defined as the fraction of unique TCRs that were SARS-CoV-2-associated, and depth was defined as the fraction of total T cells that were SARS-CoV-2-associated. Using the MIRA data, each spike-specific TCR was mapped to the spike region that the TCR reacts to and placed in a CD4 or CD8 class. Log10-transformed breadth and depth values were compared by one-way ANOVA with Sidak's multiple comparisons tests. TCRdb retrieved this table from immuneACCESS and kept in-frame rearrangements only. Not all clones are present; in checked studies, unresolved V genes account for under half, and no reason is known for the remainder. That table supplies the V and J calls and clone size; D and trimming were determined from the DNA. This sample gives approximately 120,000 clones in total; approximately 91% of them show up just once. The ten largest account for less than 30% of the sample.

The data were obtained in a study of T cell responses to AZD1222 COVID-19 vaccine (dated by TCRdb to the early 2020s). Context from the whole study: AZD1222 recipients whose second dose came at about 4 weeks and those whose second dose came at about 12 weeks were combined into one group, since spike-specific TCR depth and breadth did not differ between the two schedules. TCR sequencing covered some 240 trial participants: about 210 given two doses of AZD1222 and 26 given two doses of MenACWY control vaccine. Trial participants were enrolled by age into 18-55, 56-69 and 70-plus year subgroups, with around 150, 28 and 57 TCR-sequenced participants respectively.

Results the study describes overall, beyond this receptor: Spike-specific TCR breadth and depth rose significantly after two AZD1222 doses compared with day 0 and with MenACWY recipients. Conclusions about previously exposed vaccinees are limited, since just five or six AZD1222 recipients were seropositive for SARS-CoV-2 at baseline. The 56-69-year group was small, and its depth increase did not reach significance, likely because of low power. Because no day 14 peak-response samples were available, the repertoires could be characterized only after the peak T cell response. Reportedly, almost half of the unique spike-specific TCRs recognized epitopes lying outside the regions that are mutated in the B.1.351 and B.1.1.7 variants. Most participants were white British and females outnumbered males, and the authors suggested that clonal diversity may have been underestimated. The vaccine-associated CD4 TCRs covered the entire spike protein, and the dominant responses fell in regions 160-218 and 743-854.

Interpreted using the paper, the time point label stands for: baseline before first vaccination. The vaccinee samples were drawn from two UK trials, COV001 and COV002, one of which was a single-blind randomized controlled phase 2/3 trial testing AZD1222 (ChAdOx1 nCoV-19) in healthy adults. For TCRbeta chain sequencing, PBMC samples were collected from trial participants at day 0 and at day 28 after the second dose. The sequencing here drew on peripheral blood, taken on day 0 of AZD1222 vaccination. This receptor was taken from an adult in good health. The V and J genes are TRBV18 and TRBJ1-4; possibly the D gene is TRBD1, per 6 matching bases. This receptor carries the CDR3 CASHDYGGVNEKLFF. The DNA reads as follows: TGTGCCAGCCACGATTACGGGGGCGTTAATGAAAAACTGTTTTTT. Outside the CDR3, residues come from the reference TRBV18 and TRBJ1-4 proteins, so the full variable domain is: NAGVMQNPRHLVRRRGQEARLRCSPMKGHSHVYWYRQLPEEGLKFMVYLQKENIIDESGMPKERFSAEFPKEGPSILRIQQVVRGDSAAYFCASHDYGGVNEKLFFGSGTQLSVL.